This TCR beta chain emerged from a study of patients and donors after allogeneic stem cell transplantation. MiXCR, applied by TCRdb to the RT-PCR reads, yields one record per CDR3 protein. The sample records about a million distinct CDR3 sequences, about a sixth being singletons. Per germline, CDR1 SGHNT and CDR2 YYREEE (reference sequence). Trimming shortened V by 10 bases and J by 0 bases, and 14 bases separated the two germline ends. This CDR3 comprises 15 residues. The chain joins TRBV5-4 to TRBJ1-6; D is unresolved. The sequenced sample consisted of blood, either unsorted or a sorted T cell fraction (not recorded which). This receptor was taken from a human donor who was either an allogeneic HSCT recipient or a stem cell or donor lymphocyte infusion donor (not recorded which). It is not recorded whose cells these are; they may come from a transplant donor. This chain's CDR3 is CAVGLGGSYNSPLHF. DNA for the CDR3: TGTGCCGTTGGTCTTGGCGGCTCCTATAATTCACCCCTCCACTTT.